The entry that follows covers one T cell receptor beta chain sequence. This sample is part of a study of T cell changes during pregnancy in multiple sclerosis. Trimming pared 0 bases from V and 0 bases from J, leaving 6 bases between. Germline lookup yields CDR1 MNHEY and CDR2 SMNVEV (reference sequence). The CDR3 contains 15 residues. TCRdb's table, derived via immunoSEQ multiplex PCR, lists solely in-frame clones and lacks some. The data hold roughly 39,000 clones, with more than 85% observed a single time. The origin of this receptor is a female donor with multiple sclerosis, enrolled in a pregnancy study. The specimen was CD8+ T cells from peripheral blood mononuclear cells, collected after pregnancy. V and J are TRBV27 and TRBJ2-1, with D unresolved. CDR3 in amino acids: CASSLSSYSYNEQFF. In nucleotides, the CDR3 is TGTGCCAGCAGTTTATCGAGCTACTCCTACAATGAGCAGTTCTTC.